This TCR beta chain was recorded in a study of T cell responses to AZD1222 COVID-19 vaccine. Study-level points and caveats: Nearly half of unique spike-specific TCRs reportedly avoided B.1.351 and B.1.1.7 mutated regions. White British ancestry dominated among donors, who included more females, and clonal diversity was possibly underestimated. Across spike, vaccine-associated CD4 TCRs were found, dominant at 160-218 and 743-854.

Unmatched junction bases numbered 3, after V lost 4 bases and J lost 0 bases. This CDR3 has 16 amino acids. CDR1 LNHDA and CDR2 SQIVND come from the germline V gene (reference sequence). On this clone: Its antigen is as yet unknown.

Clones were sequenced by immunoSEQ multiplex PCR, and TCRdb holds only the in-frame ones, with some missing. The sample has 65,000 to 75,000 clones, about four fifths seen once. Sample: peripheral blood, taken on day 0 of AZD1222 vaccination. V gene TRBV19 combines with J gene TRBJ2-3, with 11 bases aligning to TRBD2. This receptor was obtained from an adult in good health. The CDR3 sequence is CASSTSGGFSTDTQYF. For the CDR3, the DNA is TGTGCCAGTAGTACTAGCGGGGGGTTTAGCACAGATACGCAGTATTTT.